Each of the 13 T cell receptor beta chains below was sequenced from the same sample in a study of blood T cell repertoires in COVID-19. Measured with immunoSEQ multiplex PCR; TCRdb has only the in-frame clones, and not every one. This sample has some 97,000 clones, with roughly 90% found just once. The sequenced sample consisted of peripheral blood. All receptors derive from a man in his sixties with acute or convalescent COVID-19.

The chain couples TRBV19 to TRBJ2-1; perhaps TRBD2 as D (5 bases). Per the germline V gene, CDR1 is LNHDA and CDR2 is SQIVND (reference sequence). The CDR3 is made up of 16 amino acids. V was trimmed by 0 bases and J by 10 bases, leaving 19 bases between them. The CDR3 coding sequence is TGTGCCAGTAGTATAGATCTATTAATGGAGAGGGCGGAGCAGTTCTTC. Its protein product is CASSIDLLMERAEQFF.

Only one count was recorded for this clone. The sample has other DNA sequences that encode this CDR3 too. The chain recombines TRBV30 with TRBJ1-1, with 8 bases lining up with TRBD1. With 5 bases clipped from V and 4 bases from J, the junction kept 3 bases outside the gene matches. The CDR3 totals 12 residues. CDR1 is GTSNPN and CDR2 is SVGIG in the germline V gene (reference sequence). In DNA, the CDR3 is TGTGCCTGGGGACAGGGTGGCACTGAAGCTTTCTTT. Translating it yields CAWGQGGTEAFF.

The rearrangement links TRBV5-1 to TRBJ2-5, with a weak D call TRBD2 (6 bases). The ends were cut back, 0 bases at V and 4 bases at J, with 16 bases in the middle. The CDR3 contains 16 residues. The V gene's germline CDR1 is SGHRS and CDR2 YFSETQ. The CDR3 coding sequence is TGCGCCAGCAGCTTGGCGGGGGTGAAGACGGGAGAGACCCAGTACTTC. This encodes CASSLAGVKTGETQYF.

The CDR3 is CASSQTGTGGLSNYGYTF. CDR3 sequence (DNA): TGTGCCAGCAGCCAAACCGGGACAGGGGGATTATCTAACTATGGCTACACCTTC. The chain couples TRBV7-9 to TRBJ1-2; 11 nucleotides match TRBD1. Germline-derived CDR1 and CDR2 are SEHNR and FQNEAQ (reference sequence). The ends lost 5 bases at V and 0 bases at J; junction bases unmatched: 11. The CDR3 is 18 amino acids.

The V and J genes are TRBV7-9 and TRBJ2-7, with D possibly being TRBD1 (6 bases). V was cut by 0 bases and J by 3 bases, with 12 bases left in between. This CDR3 is built from 15 residues. The V gene's germline CDR1 is SEHNR and CDR2 FQNEAQ (reference sequence). The CDR3 nucleotides are TGTGCCAGCAGCTTAGCAGGACAGAGCCTCTACGAGCAGTACTTC. Translating it yields CASSLAGQSLYEQYF. The variable domain in full, completed from reference TRBV7-9 and TRBJ2-7, reads DTGVSQNPRHKITKRGQNVTFRCDPISEHNRLYWYRQTLGQGPEFLTYFQNEAQLEKSRLLSDRFSAERPKGSFSTLEIQRTEQGDSAMYLCASSLAGQSLYEQYFGPGTRLTVT.

This clone was counted once. The V gene is TRBV18, the J gene TRBJ1-1; D is ambiguous. The CDR3 is 14 amino acids. The germline CDR1 and CDR2 sequences are KGHSH and LQKENI. The V end lost 3 bases, the J end lost 6 bases, and 14 bases lay between the germline ends. The DNA for the CDR3 is TGTGCCAGCTCACCCCTCTCGGGGATATCTGAAGCTTTCTTT. This codes for CASSPLSGISEAFF.

The chain joins TRBV6-5 to TRBJ1-6; D remains unclear. CDR1 MNHEY and CDR2 SVGAGI come from the germline V gene. The CDR3 sequence is 14 residues long. V was trimmed by 0 bases and J by 7 bases, leaving 7 bases between them. The CDR3 nucleotides are TGTGCCAGCAGTTACTCGGGCAGCAATTCACCCCTCCACTTT. This encodes CASSYSGSNSPLHF.

The J gene is TRBJ2-5, the V gene TRBV24-1, with 8 bases fitting TRBD1. Germline-derived CDR1 and CDR2 are KGHDR and SFDVKD. J lost 0 bases, V lost 1 base, and 3 bases had no gene match. This CDR3 comprises 16 residues. The CDR3 is CATSDLGRGHQETQYF. DNA of the CDR3: TGTGCCACCAGTGATTTAGGCAGGGGGCACCAAGAGACCCAGTACTTC.

The rearrangement links TRBV27 to TRBJ2-1; a weak D match, TRBD1 (5 bases). V shed 7 bases and J shed 2 bases, with 6 bases lying between them. This CDR3 is built from 12 residues. From germline, CDR1 is MNHEY and CDR2 SMNVEV (reference sequence). CDR3 coding DNA: TGTGCCAGCAAGACAGCCTACAATGAGCAGTTCTTC. Its protein is CASKTAYNEQFF.

The chain employs TRBV27 and TRBJ2-1, with TRBD2 matching 14 bases. CDR3 length: 14 residues. The germline gives CDR1 MNHEY, CDR2 SMNVEV (reference sequence). V lost 5 bases to trimming and J lost 13 bases; unmatched junction nucleotides: 7. The CDR3 protein is CASSRGLAGVEQFF. The CDR3 nucleotides are TGTGCCAGCAGTAGGGGACTAGCGGGAGTGGAACAGTTCTTC.

The CDR3 spells CASSLMGQGTNAQHF. DNA of the CDR3: TGTGCCAGTAGTTTAATGGGGCAGGGGACAAACGCCCAGCATTTT. The chain is built from TRBV19 and TRBJ1-5, with TRBD1 as a possible D gene (6 bases). V lost 5 bases and J lost 11, with 22 bases in between. The CDR3 has 15 amino acids. Germline CDR1 LNHDA, CDR2 SQIVND (reference sequence).

This clone occurred a few times. The chain combines TRBV9 with TRBJ1-3; D call uncertain. This CDR3 spans 15 amino acids. Trimming took 4 bases from V and 0 from J, leaving 11 bases between them. The germline CDR1 and CDR2 sequences are SGDLS and YYNGEE. The CDR3: CASSKGGLSGNTIYF. In nucleotides, the CDR3 is TGTGCCAGCAGCAAGGGAGGTCTCTCTGGAAACACCATATATTTT.

The chain carries TRBV6-4 and TRBJ2-2; maybe TRBD1 (6 bases). The CDR3 length is 13 residues. CDR1 is MRHNA and CDR2 is SNTAGT in the germline V gene. Trimming cost V 4 bases and J 6 bases, with 9 bases left between them. The CDR3 reads CASSVGAAGELFF. CDR3 DNA: TGTGCCAGCAGTGTGGGGGCGGCCGGGGAGCTGTTTTTT.